The 6 T cell receptor beta chains in this list originate from one sample, sequenced in a study of T cells in Graves' hyperthyroidism and ophthalmopathy. The source material, RNA transcripts, was used to amplify TCR beta CDR3 regions. The HTBI set primed first-round TCR CDR3 RT-PCR. TCRdb re-called the multiplex PCR reads through MiXCR, storing one row per CDR3 protein. Of 660,000 or so distinct CDR3 sequences listed, roughly 46% are singletons. The sequencing input was peripheral blood or thyroid tissue (not recorded which). The receptors here all came from an adult man with Graves' disease, either hyperthyroidism or ophthalmopathy (not recorded which).

The CDR3 nucleotides are TGTGCCAGCAGCATGGGACTAAGCTACGAGCAGTACTTC. This sequence encodes CASSMGLSYEQYF. The chain carries TRBV7-3 and TRBJ2-7; TRBD2 agrees at 7 bases. V shed 5 bases and J 3 bases; nucleotides not matched to a gene: 4. Germline assignment: CDR1 SGHTA and CDR2 FQGTGA. There are 13 residues in the CDR3.

This clonotype was detected many times. The rearrangement joins TRBV2 to TRBJ1-2; 7 bases map to TRBD1. Per the germline V gene, CDR1 is SNHLY and CDR2 is FYNNEI. This CDR3 comprises 15 residues. The junction had 8 bases not matched to a gene; V was cut back by 1 base and J by 6 bases. The CDR3 region has the DNA TGTGCCAGCAGTGAAGGACAGGGTTTTGGGAATGGCTACACCTTC. It codes for CASSEGQGFGNGYTF.

As to this clonotype: Just one base apart from a much larger clone, this may be a read error. The V call is TRBV5-1, the J call TRBJ1-1; a weak D match, TRBD1 (5 bases). The CDR3 covers 11 residues. Looked up from germline, CDR1 is SGHRS and CDR2 is YFSETQ. Trimming took off 3 bases at V and 11 bases at J, with 11 bases between the two ends. In DNA, the CDR3 is TGCGCCAGCAGCTCGGCCGGGGACGCTTTCTTT. It specifies CASSSAGDAFF. Full variable domain (outside the CDR3, taken from reference TRBV5-1 and TRBJ1-1): KAGVTQTPRYLIKTRGQQVTLSCSPISGHRSVSWYQQTPGQGLQFLFEYFSETQRNKGNFPGRFSGRQFSNSRSEMNVSTLELGDSALYLCASSSAGDAFFGQGTRLTVV.

Note on this clonotype: A much larger clone differs by one base, so this may be a read error. The chain links TRBV10-3 to TRBJ1-1, with unresolved D. The length of the CDR3 is 13 residues. Germline CDR1 is ENHRY and CDR2 is SYGVKD. Here the CDR3 reads CAIRGGVSAEAFF. CDR3 DNA: TGTGCCATCAGGGGTGGGGTCTCAGCTGAAGCCTTCTTT.

This chain links TRBV29-1 with TRBJ2-7, with 11 bases that match TRBD2. V shed 6 bases and J 0 bases; nucleotides not matched to a gene: 4. The CDR3 is 14 amino acids. Per germline, CDR1 SQVTM and CDR2 ANQGSEA. The CDR3 here is CSVTTSGNSYEQYF. DNA of the CDR3: TGCAGCGTCACGACTAGCGGGAACTCCTACGAGCAGTACTTC.

This clonotype occurred a few times. V usage is TRBV10-3 and J usage is TRBJ2-7, with 10 positions matching TRBD1. This CDR3 contains 14 residues. The germline CDR1 and CDR2 sequences are ENHRY and SYGVKD. The ends lost 10 bases at V and 3 bases at J; junction bases unmatched: 9. The CDR3: CASRDRDRGYEQYF. The CDR3 coding sequence is TGTGCCAGCAGAGACCGGGACAGGGGCTACGAGCAGTACTTC.